These T cell receptor beta chains were read from a single sample in a study of T cells after yellow fever vaccination. TCRdb passed the 5' RACE reads through MiXCR, listing each CDR3 protein once. Of about 320,000 distinct CDR3 sequences listed, approximately 4% are singletons. The material sequenced was PBMCs, taken 15 days after the yellow fever booster vaccination. Every receptor here comes from a man aged 18 to 30 who received the YFV17D yellow fever vaccine. Both conserved end residues are part of each CDR3. D genes are given only for firm matches. Not every row has a clone size; where given, it reads once, few, many or a size class.

cdr3_length d_call clone_size j_call v_call cdr3_aa cdr3_nt
14 . . TRBJ2-2 TRBV7-8 CASSFGFDTGELFF TGTGCCAGCAGTTTCGGTTTTGACACCGGGGAGCTGTTTTTT
19 . many TRBJ2-3 TRBV6-2/TRBV6-3 CASSYSFSSSKGRTDTQYF TGTGCCAGCAGTTACTCTTTCTCGTCTTCAAAGGGCCGCACAGATACGCAGTATTTT
17 . many TRBJ2-5 TRBV4-3 CASSQALPAGGSNTQYF TGCGCCAGCAGCCAAGCCCTCCCCGCAGGGGGGAGTAATACCCAGTACTTC
14 . many TRBJ2-7 TRBV6-1 CASSETADSYEQYF TGTGCCAGCAGTGAAACGGCAGACTCCTACGAGCAGTACTTC
14 . many TRBJ2-2 TRBV5-1 CASSYQQGSGELFF TGCGCCAGCAGCTACCAACAGGGCTCCGGGGAGCTGTTTTTT
15 TRBD1 many TRBJ2-3 TRBV20-1 CSAHTDRAFTDTQYF TGCAGTGCTCATACGGACAGGGCGTTCACAGATACGCAGTATTTT
16 . . TRBJ1-2 TRBV12-3/TRBV12-4 CASSPSEQGLSGGYTF TGTGCCAGCTCCCCCTCCGAACAGGGTCTTTCGGGAGGCTACACCTTC
15 . . TRBJ1-5 TRBV6-5 CASSYSTNGDQPQHF TGTGCCAGCAGTTACTCGACAAACGGAGATCAGCCCCAGCATTTT
14 TRBD1 many TRBJ1-1 TRBV28 CASSPPTGSTEAFF TGTGCCAGCAGTCCACCGACAGGGAGCACTGAAGCTTTCTTT
13 TRBD1 many TRBJ2-4 TRBV29-1 CSVERDRGNIQYF TGCAGCGTTGAAAGGGACAGGGGAAACATTCAGTACTTC
14 TRBD1 few TRBJ1-1 TRBV5-1 CASSLYTGGTEAFF TGCGCCAGCAGCTTGTATACAGGGGGCACTGAAGCTTTCTTT
16 . . TRBJ2-5 TRBV4-3 CASSQDRAWGTETQYF TGCGCCAGCAGCCAAGATCGGGCATGGGGAACAGAGACCCAGTACTTC
15 TRBD1 few TRBJ1-1 TRBV7-9 CASSSRQGSDTEAFF TGTGCCAGCAGCTCCCGACAGGGTTCCGACACTGAAGCTTTCTTT
15 . many TRBJ1-2 TRBV7-2 CASSPPSAFNYGYTF TGTGCCAGCAGCCCGCCTTCAGCGTTTAACTATGGCTACACCTTC
14 . . TRBJ1-6 TRBV5-5 CASSLGFYFSPLHF TGTGCCAGCAGCTTGGGCTTTTACTTTTCACCCCTCCACTTT
15 . many TRBJ2-1 TRBV20-1 CSARVSGRGDREQFF TGCAGTGCTAGAGTGTCGGGACGTGGGGACCGTGAGCAGTTCTTC
14 . . TRBJ1-4 TRBV6-5 CASSFKQGNEKLFF TGTGCCAGCAGTTTCAAACAGGGTAACGAAAAACTGTTTTTT
16 TRBD2 many TRBJ2-7 TRBV20-1 CSARDVLAGMSYEQYF TGCAGTGCTAGAGATGTACTAGCGGGGATGTCCTACGAGCAGTACTTC
16 . . TRBJ1-4 TRBV7-9 CASSDSTTNPSEKLFF TGTGCCAGCAGCGACTCGACAACGAACCCTAGTGAAAAACTGTTTTTT
15 . many TRBJ1-6 TRBV12-3/TRBV12-4 CASSSTGLTNSPLHF TGTGCCAGCAGCTCCACGGGACTTACGAATTCACCCCTCCACTTT
13 . few TRBJ1-5 TRBV27 CASSLPYHQPQHF TGTGCCAGCAGTTTACCCTATCATCAGCCCCAGCATTTT
13 . few TRBJ1-1 TRBV2 CASSRTEWGEAFF TGTGCCAGCAGTAGGACAGAGTGGGGTGAAGCTTTCTTT
13 . many TRBJ2-1 TRBV6-2/TRBV6-3 CASRVLVIDEQFF TGTGCCAGCAGGGTACTAGTCATCGATGAGCAGTTCTTC
18 TRBD1 many TRBJ2-1 TRBV4-3 CASSQGRTGRPSYNEQFF TGCGCCAGCAGCCAAGGCCGGACAGGGAGACCCTCCTACAATGAGCAGTTCTTC
16 TRBD1 many TRBJ2-1 TRBV18 CASSLNQGAKYNEQFF TGTGCCAGCTCACTTAATCAGGGGGCGAAGTACAATGAGCAGTTCTTC
15 . . TRBJ2-7 TRBV20-1 CSAPKYQGKGPEQYF TGCAGTGCCCCGAAATATCAAGGAAAGGGCCCCGAGCAGTACTTC
15 . . TRBJ1-6 TRBV28 CASSLGGLYNSPLHF TGTGCCAGCAGTTTGGGTGGGCTCTATAATTCACCCCTCCACTTT
19 TRBD1 . TRBJ1-5 TRBV4-3 CASSQDFPGGPVYLQPQHF TGCGCCAGCAGCCAAGATTTTCCAGGGGGTCCCGTCTATTTGCAGCCCCAGCATTTT
13 . . TRBJ2-2 TRBV19 CASSMTGPGELFF TGTGCCAGTAGTATGACAGGTCCCGGGGAGCTGTTTTTT
17 . many TRBJ2-3 TRBV5-1 CASNFGGGRGSTDTQYF TGCGCCAGCAACTTTGGTGGGGGACGAGGGAGCACAGATACGCAGTATTTT
15 . few TRBJ1-3 TRBV5-1 CASSRDGVPGNTIYF TGCGCCAGCAGCCGTGACGGGGTCCCCGGAAACACCATATATTTT
15 . . TRBJ2-6 TRBV28 CASSSTLSGANVLTF TGTGCCAGCAGCTCAACCCTCTCTGGGGCCAACGTCCTGACTTTC
16 . few TRBJ2-3 TRBV7-2 CASSLVPQGSTDTQYF TGTGCCAGCAGCTTAGTCCCCCAGGGCAGCACAGATACGCAGTATTTT
16 TRBD1 few TRBJ1-5 TRBV15 CATSSLTGGGDQPQHF TGTGCCACCAGCAGCCTGACAGGGGGGGGTGATCAGCCCCAGCATTTT
15 . few TRBJ1-3 TRBV9 CASSADSFSGNTIYF TGTGCCAGCAGCGCCGACAGTTTTTCTGGAAACACCATATATTTT
16 . many TRBJ2-3 TRBV7-3 CASSRSSSTSTDTQYF TGTGCCAGCAGCCGAAGTTCTAGCACTAGCACAGATACGCAGTATTTT
15 . . TRBJ2-5 TRBV11-2 CASSFASPVGETQYF TGTGCCAGCAGCTTTGCCAGCCCGGTAGGAGAGACCCAGTACTTC
15 TRBD2 few TRBJ2-5 TRBV20-1 CSARDRTSGAETQYF TGCAGTGCTAGAGATCGGACTAGCGGGGCAGAGACCCAGTACTTC
14 . . TRBJ2-5 TRBV4-3 CASSQETRWYPQYF TGCGCCAGCAGCCAAGAGACTAGATGGTACCCCCAGTACTTC